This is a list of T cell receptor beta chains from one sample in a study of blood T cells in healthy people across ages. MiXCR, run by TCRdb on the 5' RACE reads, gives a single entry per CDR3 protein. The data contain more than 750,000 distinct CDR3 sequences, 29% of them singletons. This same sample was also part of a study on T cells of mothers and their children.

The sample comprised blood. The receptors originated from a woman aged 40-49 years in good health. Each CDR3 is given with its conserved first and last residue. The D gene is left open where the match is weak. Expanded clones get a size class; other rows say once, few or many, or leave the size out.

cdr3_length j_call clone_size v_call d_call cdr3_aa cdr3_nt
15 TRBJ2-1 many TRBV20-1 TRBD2 CSARVGGGADNEQFF TGCAGTGCTAGAGTTGGCGGGGGGGCGGACAATGAGCAGTTCTTC
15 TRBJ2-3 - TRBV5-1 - CASSLQGIVTDTQYF TGCGCCAGCAGCTTGCAGGGGATTGTGACAGATACGCAGTATTTT
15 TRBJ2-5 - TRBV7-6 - CASSLMMGRDETQYF TGTGCCAGCAGCTTAATGATGGGTAGGGATGAGACCCAGTACTTC
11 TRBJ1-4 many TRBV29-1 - CSGQYNEKLFF TGCAGCGGACAGTATAATGAAAAACTGTTTTTT
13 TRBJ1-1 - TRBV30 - CAWSLQVDTEAFF TGTGCCTGGAGTCTACAGGTGGACACTGAAGCTTTCTTT
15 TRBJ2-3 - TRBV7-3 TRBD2 CASSFRGGALNTQYF TGTGCCAGCAGCTTCCGCGGGGGGGCCTTGAATACGCAGTATTTT
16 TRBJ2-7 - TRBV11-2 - CASSHYRAPGAFLQYF TGTGCCAGCAGCCACTATAGGGCGCCCGGGGCCTTCTTGCAGTACTTC
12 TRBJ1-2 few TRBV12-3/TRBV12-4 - CASPDLNYGYTF TGTGCCAGCCCCGATCTCAACTATGGCTACACCTTC
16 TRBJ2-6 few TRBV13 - CASSSRLGPGANVLTF TGTGCCAGCAGTTCCCGATTGGGTCCGGGGGCCAACGTCCTGACTTTC
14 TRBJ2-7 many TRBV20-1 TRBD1 CSAAGGQGSYEQYF TGCAGTGCTGCCGGGGGACAGGGTTCCTACGAGCAGTACTTC
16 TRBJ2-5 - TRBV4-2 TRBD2 CASSQESRLAGETQYF TGTGCCAGCAGCCAAGAATCAAGGCTAGCGGGAGAGACCCAGTACTTC
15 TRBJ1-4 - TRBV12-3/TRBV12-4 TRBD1 CASSLGNRGVEKLFF TGTGCCAGCAGTTTAGGAAACAGGGGCGTTGAAAAACTGTTTTTT
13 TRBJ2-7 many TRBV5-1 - CASSLDSLYEQYF TGTGCCAGCAGCTTGGACTCCCTCTACGAGCAGTACTTC
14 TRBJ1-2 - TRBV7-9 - CASSFSRGDYGYTF TGTGCCAGCAGCTTTTCCAGGGGCGACTATGGCTACACCTTC